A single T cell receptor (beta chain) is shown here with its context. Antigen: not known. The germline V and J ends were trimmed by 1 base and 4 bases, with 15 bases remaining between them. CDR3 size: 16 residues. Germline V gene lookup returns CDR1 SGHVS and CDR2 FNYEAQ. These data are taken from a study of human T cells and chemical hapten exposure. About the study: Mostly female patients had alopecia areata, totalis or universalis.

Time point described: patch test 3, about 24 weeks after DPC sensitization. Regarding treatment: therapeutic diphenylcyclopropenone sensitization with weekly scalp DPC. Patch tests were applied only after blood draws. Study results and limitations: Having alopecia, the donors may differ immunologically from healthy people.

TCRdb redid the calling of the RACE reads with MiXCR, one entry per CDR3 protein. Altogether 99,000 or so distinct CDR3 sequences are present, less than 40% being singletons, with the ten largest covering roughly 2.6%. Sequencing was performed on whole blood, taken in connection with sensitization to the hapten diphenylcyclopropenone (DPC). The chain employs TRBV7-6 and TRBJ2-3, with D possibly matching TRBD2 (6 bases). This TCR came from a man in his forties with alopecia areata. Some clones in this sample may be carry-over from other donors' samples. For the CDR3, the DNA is TGTGCCAGCAGCTTAGGAGCCGGGAGCCAGCCAGATACGCAGTATTTT. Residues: CASSLGAGSQPDTQYF.